These 7 T cell receptor beta chains share one sample of origin, sequenced in a study of T cell responses to AZD1222 COVID-19 vaccine. Sequenced by immunoSEQ multiplex PCR; TCRdb stores in-frame clones only, minus some. This table has 65,000 to 85,000 clones, around 85% appearing once. The sample was peripheral blood, taken 28 days after the second AZD1222 dose. These receptors all come from an adult who received the AZD1222 COVID-19 vaccine.

Details on this clone: Other DNA sequences in the sample encode the same CDR3. This chain uses TRBV10-3 with TRBJ1-2; D might be TRBD1 (5 bases). CDR1 and CDR2 (germline): ENHRY, SYGVKD. The ends were cut back, 0 bases at V and 8 bases at J, with 7 bases in the middle. The CDR3 has 12 amino acids. The CDR3 coding sequence is TGTGCCATCAGTGAGTCCGAGGGGGGCTACACCTTC. The encoded protein is CAISESEGGYTF.

The chain links TRBV27 to TRBJ2-4; D is perhaps TRBD2 (6 bases). Trimming cost V 6 bases and J 15 bases, with 18 bases left between them. The CDR3 extends over 12 amino acids. The germline CDR1 and CDR2 sequences are MNHEY and SMNVEV (reference sequence). Written as DNA, the CDR3 is TGTGCCAGCAGCCCTACGGGCCAGGGAGGGTACTTC. Translated: CASSPTGQGGYF.

The chain is built from TRBV18 and TRBJ2-3, with 12 bases matching TRBD1. The germline V gene encodes CDR1 KGHSH and CDR2 LQKENI. V lost 3 bases to trimming and J lost 8 bases; unmatched junction nucleotides: 6. The CDR3 consists of 15 residues. CDR3 amino acids: CASSPAGQGAVTQYF. The CDR3 DNA reads as TGTGCCAGCTCACCCGCGGGACAGGGGGCGGTTACGCAGTATTTT.

V gene TRBV5-4 combines with J gene TRBJ2-1; D is possibly TRBD1 (6 bases). Per the germline V gene, CDR1 is SGHNT and CDR2 is YYREEE (reference sequence). V was trimmed by 4 bases and J by 0 bases, leaving 11 bases between them. There are 15 residues in the CDR3. The CDR3 loop reads CASSLKGGSYNEQFF. The CDR3, as DNA: TGTGCCAGCAGCCTGAAAGGGGGCTCCTACAATGAGCAGTTCTTC.

The chain carries TRBV7-2 and TRBJ2-7; possible D gene TRBD2, 6 bases. The CDR3 covers 15 residues. The germline V and J ends were trimmed by 5 bases and 4 bases, with 18 bases remaining between them. Germline CDR1 reads SGHTA; CDR2 reads FQGNSA. The CDR3 spells CASSPQTRLDYEQYF. CDR3 DNA: TGTGCCAGCAGCCCCCAAACCCGACTAGATTACGAGCAGTACTTC.

The chain is built from TRBV19 and TRBJ2-1; weak D call: TRBD2 (7 bases). V dropped 3 bases and J dropped 7 bases, with 16 bases sitting between them. There are 15 residues in the CDR3. Germline CDR1 is LNHDA and CDR2 is SQIVND (reference sequence). CDR3: CASSMSGRGVNEQFF. The CDR3 nucleotides read TGTGCCAGTAGTATGTCAGGGAGGGGGGTTAATGAGCAGTTCTTC.

The CDR3 sequence is CASSSNRVLNTEAFF. For the CDR3, the DNA is TGTGCCAGCAGCTCTAACAGGGTACTCAACACTGAAGCTTTCTTT. The chain links TRBV7-2 to TRBJ1-1, with a tentative D call TRBD1 (6 bases). Germline values: CDR1 SGHTA, CDR2 FQGNSA. The CDR3 runs 15 residues. V was cut by 4 bases and J by 2 bases, with 14 bases left in between.